The 32 T cell receptor beta chains below all came from one sample that was sequenced in a study of blood T cells in healthy people across ages (dated by TCRdb to 2014 to 2015). The method behind the library was 5' RACE. Sequenced on an Illumina HiSeq 2500. A second roughly 6 to 12 cycle PCR used a sample-barcoded 5' primer and a J-beta primer mix. TCRdb reworked the public reads: Q25 trimming with fastp, MiXCR clone assembly, productive beta chains retained. Rows are unified per CDR3 protein, each entry keeping the most common DNA and genes. This sample comprises about 1.7 million distinct CDR3 sequences, approximately 30% of them detected only once. The biggest ten clones account for approximately 7.7% of the sample. The sample comprised blood. The source is a woman between 25 and 40 years old in good health.

The sample holds a few counts of this clonotype. This chain links TRBV5-6 with TRBJ2-1; perhaps TRBD1 as D (7 bases). CDR1 is SGHDT, CDR2 YYEEEE, per germline. The V and J ends lost 0 bases and 3 bases respectively, with 13 bases between them. This CDR3 contains 16 residues. Here the CDR3 reads CASSLEEGARYNEQFF. In nucleotides, the CDR3 is TGTGCCAGCAGCTTGGAGGAGGGGGCGCGCTACAATGAGCAGTTCTTC.

This clonotype was observed a few times. The CDR3 DNA is TGCAGTGCTAGAGCTTCGACTGCTGATACGCAGTATTTT. Amino acid sequence: CSARASTADTQYF. The chain is built from TRBV20-1 and TRBJ2-3; D remains unclear. The germline V gene has CDR1 DFQATT and CDR2 SNEGSKA (reference sequence). The CDR3 has 13 residues. V was trimmed by 1 base and J by 6 bases, leaving 11 bases between them.

The chain is built from TRBV18 and TRBJ2-1; TRBD1 agrees at 8 bases. The CDR3 runs to 16 residues. Trimming took 5 bases from V and 4 from J; bases not matched to a gene: 10. Germline CDR1 KGHSH, CDR2 LQKENI. CDR3: CASSFAGTGEYNEQFF. CDR3 nucleotide sequence: TGTGCCAGCTCATTCGCCGGGACAGGAGAGTACAATGAGCAGTTCTTC.

The gene calls are TRBV7-2 and TRBJ2-7; the D is unclear. The J call may not be correct, given that the DNA end is closer to TRBJ2-5. The germline CDR1 and CDR2 sequences are SGHTA and FQGNSA. The CDR3 runs to 13 residues. In nucleotides, the CDR3 is TGTGCCAGCAGCTCCAAGACCGGGGAGACCCAGTACTTC. Its protein product is CASSSKTGETQYF.

The chain carries TRBV6-2 or TRBV6-3 and TRBJ1-5; D is unresolved. Germline V gene lookup returns CDR1 MNHEY and CDR2 SVGEGT. The CDR3 is 15 residues long. Trimming shortened V by 2 bases and J by 0 bases, and 8 bases separated the two germline ends. CDR3 loop: CASSYNTYSNQPQHF. CDR3 DNA: TGTGCCAGCAGTTACAACACTTATAGCAATCAGCCCCAGCATTTT.

This clonotype has only a few counts. The V and J genes are TRBV5-1 and TRBJ2-7; weak D call: TRBD2 (6 bases). CDR3 length equals 16 residues. The V and J ends lost 4 bases and 6 bases respectively, with 23 bases between them. CDR1 and CDR2 from the germline V gene are SGHRS and YFSETQ. This chain's CDR3 is CASSLNVHSGGAEQYF. The CDR3 DNA sequence: TGCGCCAGCAGCCTTAATGTCCATTCCGGGGGTGCCGAGCAGTACTTC.

The rearrangement uses TRBV6-2 or TRBV6-3 and TRBJ1-2; 10 positions agree with TRBD1. In germline, CDR1 is MNHEY, CDR2 SVGEGT. This CDR3 contains 19 residues. The V segment lost 0 bases and the J segment 4 bases; nucleotides outside the gene matches: 14. The DNA of the CDR3 is TGTGCCAGCAGTTACTCGAGGGACAGGGGATCCCCGACCTCCTATGGCTACACCTTC. Its translation is CASSYSRDRGSPTSYGYTF.

Comment on this clonotype: A read error is possible here, since a much larger clone lies one base away. The V call is TRBV7-2, the J call TRBJ2-3, with 7 bases matching TRBD2. CDR1 is SGHTA and CDR2 is FQGNSA in the germline V gene. This CDR3 has 12 residues. CDR3 protein: CATSASTDTQYF. As DNA, the CDR3 is TGTGCTACTAGCGCATCCACAGATACGCAGTATTTT. Looking up the rest from reference TRBV7-2 and TRBJ2-3 gives the full variable domain: GAGVSQSPSNKVTEKGKDVELRCDPISGHTALYWYRQSLGQGLEFLIYFQGNSAPDKSGLPSDRFSAERTGGSVSTLTIQRTQQEDSAVYLCATSASTDTQYFGPGTRLTVL.

This clonotype was picked up a small number of times. The chain uses TRBV10-2 and TRBJ1-2, with TRBD1 as a possible D gene (6 bases). This CDR3 spans 13 amino acids. Trimming shortened V by 6 bases and J by 8 bases, and 16 bases separated the two germline ends. CDR1 and CDR2 from the germline V gene are WSHSY and SAAADI. CDR3 amino acids: CASRGNRVGGYTF. CDR3 DNA: TGCGCCAGCAGGGGAAACAGGGTCGGAGGCTACACCTTC.

The chain couples TRBV5-5 to TRBJ2-1, with 8 bases matching TRBD2. The V and J ends lost 0 bases and 9 bases, in that order; junction bases with no gene match: 11. Looked up from germline, CDR1 is SGHKS and CDR2 is YYEKEE (reference sequence). The CDR3 has 16 residues. DNA of the CDR3: TGTGCCAGCAGCTTGGTGGGTAGCGGGACATCAGGTGAGCAGTTCTTC. Translating it yields CASSLVGSGTSGEQFF.

This clonotype was seen more than once but under ten times. The rearrangement uses TRBV5-5 and TRBJ1-1; a weak D match, TRBD1 (5 bases). Germline V gene sequence: CDR1 SGHKS, CDR2 YYEKEE (reference sequence). Trimming pared 5 bases from V and 11 bases from J, leaving 22 bases between. The CDR3 sequence is 14 residues long. This CDR3 reads CASSSYTGAPAAFF. The CDR3 coding sequence is TGTGCCAGCAGTTCGTACACCGGGGCCCCGGCGGCTTTCTTT. Combining the CDR3 with reference TRBV5-5 and TRBJ1-1 gives the whole variable domain DAGVTQSPTHLIKTRGQQVTLRCSPISGHKSVSWYQQVLGQGPQFIFQYYEKEERGRGNFPDRFSARQFPNYSSELNVNALLLGDSALYLCASSSYTGAPAAFFGQGTRLTVV.

The chain is built from TRBV6-5 and TRBJ2-1, with 7 nucleotides matching TRBD2. The germline gives CDR1 MNHEY, CDR2 SVGAGI. The ends lost 8 bases at V and 3 bases at J; junction bases unmatched: 13. The CDR3 consists of 16 residues. CDR3 sequence reads: CASAIGVASGYNEQFF. The CDR3 nucleotides read TGTGCCAGCGCCATCGGGGTGGCTAGCGGCTACAATGAGCAGTTCTTC.

This clonotype was observed a few times. The CDR3 DNA reads TGTGCCAGCAGCTTCGCTGTTAGGTCCGAGCAGTACTTC. This sequence encodes CASSFAVRSEQYF. The genes are TRBV7-2 and TRBJ2-7; D not resolved. CDR3 size: 13 residues. Per the germline V gene, CDR1 is SGHTA and CDR2 is FQGNSA. V was cut by 3 bases and J by 6 bases, with 12 bases left in between.

This chain links TRBV5-1 with TRBJ1-6; D uncertain. This CDR3 is built from 16 residues. Trimming removed 0 bases at V and 1 base at J, with 8 bases between. Germline CDR1 reads SGHRS; CDR2 reads YFSETQ. Here the CDR3 reads CASSLDQGSYNSPLHF. DNA for the CDR3: TGCGCCAGCAGCTTGGACCAAGGATCCTATAATTCACCCCTCCACTTT. Drawing the rest from reference TRBV5-1 and TRBJ1-6, the complete variable domain is KAGVTQTPRYLIKTRGQQVTLSCSPISGHRSVSWYQQTPGQGLQFLFEYFSETQRNKGNFPGRFSGRQFSNSRSEMNVSTLELGDSALYLCASSLDQGSYNSPLHFGNGTRLTVT.

A few counts support this clonotype. This sequence joins TRBV10-3 and TRBJ1-2; D is perhaps TRBD1 (5 bases). V gave up 0 bases and J gave up 3 bases, with 5 bases separating them. The germline CDR1 and CDR2 sequences are ENHRY and SYGVKD. The CDR3 has 13 residues. CDR3 bases: TGTGCCATCAGTGAGTCACAGGACTATGGCTACACCTTC. It encodes CAISESQDYGYTF.

This clonotype has more than one count but fewer than ten. The chain couples TRBV6-5 to TRBJ2-1; D possibly corresponds to TRBD2 (5 bases). The CDR3 has 15 amino acids. V was trimmed by 2 bases and J by 1 base, leaving 9 bases between them. Looked up from germline, CDR1 is MNHEY and CDR2 is SVGAGI. The CDR3 reads CASSYEGVSYNEQFF. CDR3 in DNA: TGTGCCAGCAGTTACGAGGGTGTATCCTACAATGAGCAGTTCTTC.

A word on this clonotype: A junction end diverges from the germline sequence, so it may reflect a read error. This chain uses TRBV6-1 with TRBJ2-3; 10 bases match TRBD2. Germline CDR1 and CDR2: MNHNS and SASEGT. This CDR3 contains 15 residues. The CDR3 DNA reads TGTGCCAGCAGAGAAGCGGGAGGGCCGAGAGATACGCAGTATTTT. Protein sequence: CASREAGGPRDTQYF.

This clonotype was recorded once. V and J are TRBV9 and TRBJ1-6, with D maybe TRBD1 (5 bases). Per the germline V gene, CDR1 is SGDLS and CDR2 is YYNGEE. V shed 5 bases and J shed 9 bases, with 15 bases lying between them. The CDR3 totals 14 residues. The CDR3 DNA reads TGTGCCAGCAGAAAACAGCAGGGACTTTCACCCCTCCACTTT. Translated, it gives CASRKQQGLSPLHF.

This clonotype was seen at least ten times. This chain joins TRBV5-1 and TRBJ2-3; D may correspond to TRBD1 or TRBD2 (5 bases each). The CDR3 is 15 residues long. Trimming removed 3 bases at V and 0 bases at J, with 11 bases between. CDR1 is SGHRS and CDR2 is YFSETQ in the germline V gene. CDR3 DNA sequence: TGCGCCAGCAGCTGGGGGACGGCTAGCACAGATACGCAGTATTTT. This codes for CASSWGTASTDTQYF.

The V call is TRBV5-1, the J call TRBJ2-1; D may correspond to TRBD1 or TRBD2 (5 bases each). Germline V lookup: CDR1 SGHRS, CDR2 YFSETQ. V lost 3 bases and J lost 0, with 28 bases in between. CDR3 length: 21 amino acids. The CDR3 loop is CASSWAGAMSTFRSSYNEQFF. The CDR3 region has the DNA TGCGCCAGCAGCTGGGCCGGGGCCATGTCTACATTCCGGAGCTCCTACAATGAGCAGTTCTTC.

In this sample, this clonotype turned up many times. The V gene is TRBV29-1, the J gene TRBJ2-5; the D call may be TRBD1 or TRBD2 (5 bases each). Germline values: CDR1 SQVTM, CDR2 ANQGSEA. The germline V and J ends were trimmed by 7 bases and 0 bases, with 9 bases remaining between them. This CDR3 has 12 residues. As DNA, the CDR3 is TGCAGCGGGACGGGGCACCAAGAGACCCAGTACTTC. Protein: CSGTGHQETQYF.

This clonotype came up a few times. The chain is built from TRBV6-4 and TRBJ1-2; maybe TRBD1 (6 bases). CDR3 length: 14 amino acids. Trimming removed 3 bases at V and 4 bases at J, with 12 bases between. CDR1 and CDR2 (germline): MRHNA, SNTAGT. CDR3 sequence reads: CASSDHRVAYGYTF. CDR3 DNA: TGTGCCAGCAGTGATCACAGGGTAGCCTATGGCTACACCTTC.

This clonotype appeared many times. The chain has TRBV5-1 and TRBJ2-3; TRBD2 agrees at 11 bases. This CDR3 spans 16 amino acids. V shed 5 bases, J shed 2 bases, and the junction held 7 bases outside the gene matches. Germline loops: CDR1 SGHRS, CDR2 YFSETQ. In DNA, the CDR3 is TGCGCCAGCAGGCCCGGGACTAGCGGTCCCACAGATACGCAGTATTTT. Protein product: CASRPGTSGPTDTQYF.

This clonotype was recorded at least ten times. The chain couples TRBV10-3 to TRBJ2-1; the D is unclear. V lost 4 bases to trimming and J lost 5 bases, with 3 bases between them. Per the germline V gene, CDR1 is ENHRY and CDR2 is SYGVKD. CDR3 length equals 11 residues. The CDR3 here is CAISANNEQFF. The CDR3 nucleotides are TGTGCCATCAGTGCCAACAATGAGCAGTTCTTC.

A note on this clonotype: Possible read error: a much larger clone is one base away. The CDR3 coding sequence is TGCAGTGCTAGTTTGATTAGCGGGGGTGATTACAGTGAGCAGTTCTTC. It translates to CSASLISGGDYSEQFF. J is TRBJ2-1 and V is TRBV20-1; 9 positions agree with TRBD2. The CDR3 has 16 amino acids. CDR1 and CDR2 (germline): DFQATT, SNEGSKA (reference sequence).

This clonotype was detected only a few times. V usage is TRBV5-1 and J usage is TRBJ2-5; no clear D. Between the trimmed V and J ends, which lost 4 bases and 4 bases, there was a span of 20 bases. This CDR3 spans 16 amino acids. Germline values: CDR1 SGHRS, CDR2 YFSETQ. CDR3 in DNA: TGCGCCAGCAGCCCGCTGGTCCTATCCATATCAGAGACCCAGTACTTC. Protein: CASSPLVLSISETQYF.

On this clonotype itself: Possible read error: a much larger clone is one base away. V is TRBV29-1 and J is TRBJ1-4; weak D call: TRBD1 (5 bases). Trimming left V 8 bases short and J 5 bases short, with 12 bases between. This CDR3 has 12 amino acids. Germline loops: CDR1 SQVTM, CDR2 ANQGSEA. CDR3 protein: CSRWDQNEKLFF. The CDR3 DNA reads TGCAGCAGATGGGACCAGAATGAAAAACTGTTTTTT.

Turning to this clonotype: A clone one base away is much larger, so this may be a read error. The chain is built from TRBV5-5 and TRBJ2-4; 8 nucleotides align to TRBD2. J was trimmed by 6 bases and V by 9 bases; bases with no gene match: 11. Germline V gene lookup returns CDR1 SGHKS and CDR2 YYEKEE (reference sequence). CDR3 length equals 14 residues. CDR3 residues: CANTGGAVRNIQYF. The CDR3 bases are TGTGCCAACACCGGGGGGGCAGTAAGAAACATTCAGTACTTC. The full variable domain, with the rest looked up from reference TRBV5-5 and TRBJ2-4, is DAGVTQSPTHLIKTRGQQVTLRCSPISGHKSVSWYQQVLGQGPQFIFQYYEKEERGRGNFPDRFSARQFPNYSSELNVNALLLGDSALYLCANTGGAVRNIQYFGAGTRLSVL.

This clonotype occurred many times. The V call is TRBV7-6, the J call TRBJ2-5; D gene ambiguous. Germline CDR1 SGHVS, CDR2 FNYEAQ. Between the trimmed V and J ends, which lost 1 base and 4 bases, there was a span of 10 bases. CDR3 length equals 14 residues. The CDR3 sequence: CASSLGTARETQYF. CDR3 DNA: TGTGCCAGCAGCTTAGGAACTGCTCGAGAGACCCAGTACTTC.

The CDR3 DNA is TGCAGTGCTAGAGAAGGAGGCCGGAGACCCCTCCACTTT. Its translation is CSAREGGRRPLHF. This chain uses TRBV20-1 with TRBJ1-6; D call uncertain. CDR3 length: 13 residues. V was clipped by 0 bases and J by 12 bases, with 12 bases between them. Germline lookup yields CDR1 DFQATT and CDR2 SNEGSKA (reference sequence).

This chain joins TRBV12-3 or TRBV12-4 and TRBJ2-1, with 9 bases lining up with TRBD1. The CDR3 sequence is 15 residues long. Losses at the gene ends were 1 base for V and 8 bases for J; bases not matched to a gene: 6. The DNA of the CDR3 is TGTGCCAGCAGTTTAGAAGGGACAGGGAGAGATGAGCAGTTCTTC. Translating gives CASSLEGTGRDEQFF.

J is TRBJ2-3 and V is TRBV12-3 or TRBV12-4, with D unresolved. The CDR3 is 15 amino acids. Trimming left V 2 bases short and J 0 bases short, with 9 bases between. The CDR3 reads CASSLNPRSTDTQYF. The CDR3 DNA reads TGTGCCAGCAGTTTAAACCCGCGGAGCACAGATACGCAGTATTTT.